Each of the 28 T cell receptor beta chains below was sequenced from the same sample in a study of T cell changes during pregnancy in multiple sclerosis. Here immunoSEQ multiplex PCR was the method, and the copy in TCRdb shows in-frame clones only, minus some. The sample records 93,000 or so clones, roughly 92% being singletons. Source: peripheral blood, taken after pregnancy. The receptors were gathered from a female donor with multiple sclerosis, enrolled in a pregnancy study.

The chain uses TRBV6-5 and TRBJ1-1; D uncertain. From germline, CDR1 is MNHEY and CDR2 SVGAGI. The CDR3 runs to 12 residues. V lost 6 bases, J lost 4 bases, and 9 bases lay in between. Here the CDR3 DNA reads TGTGCCAGCAGCCCCGAGGGCACTGAAGCTTTCTTT. Amino acid sequence: CASSPEGTEAFF.

This chain uses TRBV2 with TRBJ2-2; D is perhaps TRBD2 (5 bases). The CDR3 covers 15 residues. The V gene's germline CDR1 is SNHLY and CDR2 FYNNEI. Trimming took off 4 bases at V and 4 bases at J, with 13 bases between the two ends. CDR3: CASSGSVRGTGELFF. The CDR3 DNA reads as TGTGCCAGCAGTGGGAGTGTCCGGGGCACCGGGGAGCTGTTTTTT.

This rearrangement joins TRBV5-1 to TRBJ1-4; TRBD1 matches at 7 bases. With 0 bases clipped from V and 5 bases from J, the junction kept 7 bases outside the gene matches. The germline CDR1 and CDR2 sequences are SGHRS and YFSETQ. The CDR3 extends over 16 amino acids. The CDR3 is CASSLGDSSSNEKLFF. The DNA for the CDR3 is TGCGCCAGCAGCTTGGGGGACAGCAGCTCCAATGAAAAACTGTTTTTT.

The J gene is TRBJ1-5, the V gene TRBV27; 7 bases match TRBD1. Germline loops: CDR1 MNHEY, CDR2 SMNVEV (reference sequence). J gave up 11 bases and V 4 bases, and 11 bases lay outside the gene matches. The CDR3 covers 14 residues. This CDR3 is CASSSRQGRGAQHF. The CDR3 DNA reads TGTGCCAGCAGTTCCCGACAGGGCCGAGGGGCCCAGCATTTT.

The chain carries TRBV5-4 and TRBJ1-2; 9 nucleotides match TRBD1. CDR1 and CDR2 (germline): SGHNT, YYREEE (reference sequence). CDR3 length: 13 residues. Trimming took 5 bases from V and 6 from J; bases not matched to a gene: 5. CDR3 protein: CASRHNRGHGYTF. CDR3 nucleotide sequence: TGTGCCAGCAGACACAACAGGGGGCATGGCTACACCTTC.

The chain links TRBV9 to TRBJ2-1; 11 bases are shared with TRBD2. V was clipped by 0 bases and J by 8 bases; unmatched bases: 10. From germline, CDR1 is SGDLS and CDR2 YYNGEE. The CDR3 runs to 17 residues. The CDR3 spells CASSVDELAGVVDEQFF. The CDR3 region has the DNA TGTGCCAGCAGCGTAGATGAACTAGCGGGAGTAGTCGATGAGCAGTTCTTC.

The V and J genes are TRBV7-8 and TRBJ1-3; no firm D call. Trimming took 5 bases from V and 4 from J, leaving 6 bases between them. Germline V lookup: CDR1 SGHVS, CDR2 FQNEAQ. The CDR3 loop spans 12 amino acids. The CDR3 nucleotides read TGTGCCAGCAGCCCACAGGGAAACACCATATATTTT. Protein: CASSPQGNTIYF.

This sequence joins TRBV4-1 and TRBJ2-5; 8 nucleotides match TRBD2. The CDR3 length is 16 residues. V gave up 0 bases and J gave up 0 bases; unmatched junction bases: 3. Germline V gene lookup returns CDR1 MGHRA and CDR2 YSYEKL. In DNA, the CDR3 is TGCGCCAGCAGCCAAGATCGCGGGGGGTACCAAGAGACCCAGTACTTC. Residues: CASSQDRGGYQETQYF.

V is TRBV6-5 and J is TRBJ1-3, with D uncertain. Germline-derived CDR1 and CDR2 are MNHEY and SVGAGI. V was pared by 6 bases and J by 0 bases, with 6 bases between. This CDR3 region has 13 residues. The CDR3 DNA sequence: TGTGCCAGCAGGCGCCACTCTGGAAACACCATATATTTT. This gives the protein CASRRHSGNTIYF.

The chain has TRBV7-8 and TRBJ1-6; 10 nucleotides match TRBD1. CDR1 is SGHVS and CDR2 is FQNEAQ in the germline V gene. The CDR3 length is 13 residues. V lost 8 bases to trimming and J lost 9 bases; unmatched junction nucleotides: 4. The CDR3 is CASGRTGGSPLHF. The CDR3 DNA reads TGTGCCAGCGGGCGGACAGGGGGTTCACCCCTCCACTTT.

This chain links TRBV18 with TRBJ1-1; 8 bases line up with TRBD1. Germline V gene sequence: CDR1 KGHSH, CDR2 LQKENI. The junction had 1 base not matched to a gene; V was cut back by 0 bases and J by 1 base. CDR3 size: 15 residues. The CDR3 region has the DNA TGTGCCAGCTCACCACCGACAGGGGCGAACACTGAAGCTTTCTTT. It codes for CASSPPTGANTEAFF.

The V call is TRBV27, the J call TRBJ2-7; perhaps TRBD1 as D (5 bases). CDR3 length: 14 amino acids. Germline CDR1 and CDR2: MNHEY and SMNVEV (reference sequence). Deletions cut 0 bases from V and 1 base from J, with 7 bases between. The CDR3 is CASSLSDTSYEQYF. CDR3 sequence (DNA): TGTGCCAGCAGTTTATCGGACACTTCCTACGAGCAGTACTTC.

V is TRBV5-4 and J is TRBJ2-7; 8 bases line up with TRBD2. Germline V CDR1 and CDR2: SGHNT, YYREEE (reference sequence). V trimming: 1 base; J trimming: 2 bases; junction bases outside the gene matches: 8. The CDR3 contains 16 residues. CDR3 nucleotide sequence: TGTGCCAGCAGCTTGTTCGGGGGGGGCCTTACCTACGAGCAGTACTTC. Translating it yields CASSLFGGGLTYEQYF.

This sequence joins TRBV5-6 and TRBJ2-3; TRBD1 is a possible D gene (6 bases). Trimming removed 4 bases from V and 7 bases from J, with 13 bases in between. The CDR3 loop spans 13 amino acids. CDR1 and CDR2 from the germline V gene are SGHDT and YYEEEE. For the CDR3, the DNA is TGTGCCAGCAGCCCAGGACAGCGAAATACGCAGTATTTT. Protein sequence: CASSPGQRNTQYF.

This rearrangement joins TRBV2 to TRBJ2-3; 8 positions match TRBD2. V lost 10 bases to trimming and J lost 6 bases; unmatched junction nucleotides: 21. Germline loops: CDR1 SNHLY, CDR2 FYNNEI. The CDR3 contains 17 residues. In nucleotides, the CDR3 is TGTGCCACCGGAGTGAGGCGGGAGGAAACCTCATCCGATACGCAGTATTTT. Protein product: CATGVRREETSSDTQYF.

The V gene is TRBV19, the J gene TRBJ2-1, with 9 nucleotides matching TRBD1. The germline CDR1 and CDR2 sequences are LNHDA and SQIVND (reference sequence). The junction had 9 bases not matched to a gene; V was cut back by 2 bases and J by 4 bases. There are 17 residues in the CDR3. The CDR3 is CASSILPGTGLYNEQFF. The CDR3 nucleotides are TGTGCCAGTAGTATACTGCCCGGGACAGGGCTTTACAATGAGCAGTTCTTC.

This sequence joins TRBV2 and TRBJ2-5; no definite D call. Trimming pared 8 bases from V and 1 base from J, leaving 5 bases between. Per germline, CDR1 SNHLY and CDR2 FYNNEI. This CDR3 contains 11 residues. CDR3 amino acids: CASGRQETQYF. CDR3 nucleotide sequence: TGTGCCAGCGGCCGCCAAGAGACCCAGTACTTC.

The chain employs TRBV19 and TRBJ1-5, with D perhaps matching TRBD1 (6 bases). V was clipped by 1 base and J by 1 base, with 11 bases between them. CDR3 length equals 16 residues. Germline V gene lookup returns CDR1 LNHDA and CDR2 SQIVND (reference sequence). The CDR3 is CASSIVSGASNQPQHF. CDR3 nucleotide sequence: TGTGCCAGTAGTATAGTTTCAGGGGCCAGCAATCAGCCCCAGCATTTT.

In this sample, this clone turned up a few times. The chain couples TRBV4-2 to TRBJ2-1; possibly TRBD2 for D (5 bases). Between the trimmed V and J ends, which lost 1 base and 4 bases, there was a span of 5 bases. This CDR3 is 13 amino acids long. From germline, CDR1 is LGHNA and CDR2 YNFKEQ. The CDR3 here is CASSQGGYNEQFF. As DNA, the CDR3 is TGTGCCAGCAGCCAAGGAGGGTACAATGAGCAGTTCTTC.

V and J are TRBV7-8 and TRBJ2-7; TRBD2 matches at 11 bases. In germline, CDR1 is SGHVS, CDR2 FQNEAQ. Trimming cost V 6 bases and J 2 bases; bases outside gene matches: 6. CDR3 length equals 15 residues. CDR3 protein: CASRALAGDTYEQYF. In nucleotides, the CDR3 is TGTGCCAGCAGAGCACTAGCGGGAGACACCTACGAGCAGTACTTC.

This chain connects TRBV27 to TRBJ2-1; TRBD1 is a possible D gene (7 bases). Germline V lookup: CDR1 MNHEY, CDR2 SMNVEV (reference sequence). V was shortened by 0 bases and J by 4 bases, with 13 bases between the two germline ends. The CDR3 loop spans 16 amino acids. CDR3 sequence reads: CASSLSTGDFYNEQFF. The CDR3 DNA reads TGTGCCAGCAGTTTATCAACAGGGGACTTTTACAATGAGCAGTTCTTC.

The CDR3 sequence is CASSLQGYNEQFF. The CDR3, as DNA: TGTGCCAGCAGTCTACAGGGCTACAATGAGCAGTTCTTC. The chain has TRBV2 and TRBJ2-1, with a weak D call TRBD1 (6 bases). Trimming left V 5 bases short and J 3 bases short, with 8 bases between. From germline, CDR1 is SNHLY and CDR2 FYNNEI. The CDR3 extends over 13 amino acids.

This sequence joins TRBV7-9 and TRBJ2-6; 8 bases map to TRBD1. CDR3 length: 15 residues. The J segment lost 6 bases and the V segment lost 1 base, leaving 2 bases of the junction unmatched. Per the germline V gene, CDR1 is SEHNR and CDR2 is FQNEAQ (reference sequence). DNA for the CDR3: TGTGCCAGCAGCTTAGGGCAGGGGGCGGCCAACGTCCTGACTTTC. Protein sequence: CASSLGQGAANVLTF.

The chain has TRBV6-5 and TRBJ2-7; TRBD2 agrees at 7 bases. Germline V gene sequence: CDR1 MNHEY, CDR2 SVGAGI. V lost 4 bases, J lost 7 bases, and 10 bases stayed unmatched. The length of the CDR3 is 14 residues. CDR3 protein: CASSSLAGRREQYF. The CDR3 DNA reads as TGTGCCAGCAGTTCGTTAGCGGGTCGGAGGGAGCAGTACTTC.

V is TRBV29-1 and J is TRBJ2-2, with D tentatively TRBD2 (5 bases). Deletions cut 6 bases from V and 0 bases from J, with 11 bases between. Germline-derived CDR1 and CDR2 are SQVTM and ANQGSEA. This CDR3 comprises 14 residues. DNA of the CDR3: TGCAGCGTGGTGAGAGGGACGAACACCGGGGAGCTGTTTTTT. Protein product: CSVVRGTNTGELFF.

The chain carries TRBV4-1 and TRBJ2-7, with 7 bases fitting TRBD1. From germline, CDR1 is MGHRA and CDR2 YSYEKL. The V gene end was trimmed by 1 base and the J gene end by 13 bases; junction bases not matched to a gene: 10. The CDR3 is 13 amino acids. CDR3 sequence reads: CASSQVGTEGRYF. As DNA, the CDR3 is TGCGCCAGCAGCCAAGTGGGGACAGAGGGGCGATACTTC.

The chain joins TRBV19 to TRBJ2-6; TRBD1 matches 7 bases. Unmatched junction bases numbered 2, after V lost 6 bases and J lost 0 bases. Germline CDR1 reads LNHDA; CDR2 reads SQIVND (reference sequence). There are 15 residues in the CDR3. For the CDR3, the DNA is TGTGCCAGTAGGCCAGGGGGCTCTGGGGCCAACGTCCTGACTTTC. Its protein product is CASRPGGSGANVLTF.

The gene calls are TRBV14 and TRBJ2-7; D remains unclear. The CDR3 extends over 13 amino acids. CDR1 is SGHDN, CDR2 FVKESK, per germline. Between the trimmed V and J ends, which lost 4 bases and 3 bases, there was a span of 10 bases. The CDR3 DNA reads TGTGCCAGCAGCCTCGGAGATCTCTACGAGCAGTACTTC. Protein sequence: CASSLGDLYEQYF. The variable domain in full, completed from reference TRBV14 and TRBJ2-7, reads EAGVTQFPSHSVIEKGQTVTLRCDPISGHDNLYWYRRVMGKEIKFLLHFVKESKQDESGMPNNRFLAERTGGTYSTLKVQPAELEDSGVYFCASSLGDLYEQYFGPGTRLTVT.